This is a list of T cell receptor beta chains from one sample in a study of T cell repertoires in aging, cancer and after chemotherapy. TCRdb used MiXCR to reprocess the multiplex PCR reads, holding one entry per CDR3 protein. The sample gives 8,000 to 10,000 distinct CDR3 sequences, 32% of which show up once; around 3.9% is in the top ten. Sequenced input: blood. The source is a human donor in good health. Both conserved end residues are trimmed from each CDR3. Clone size, where shown, is once, few, many, or a class for clones that have expanded.

>TRBV6-4|few|TRBJ1-1
ASSDSWDTEAF
>TRBV12-3/TRBV12-4|few|TRBJ1-5
ASSLLPGGGTVNQPQH
>TRBV13|-|TRBJ2-7
ASSSPPGAPRGTSYEQY
>TRBV24-1|-|TRBJ2-1
ATIGGDNEQF
>TRBV12-3/TRBV12-4|medium-sized|TRBJ1-6
ASTLPPNSPLH
>TRBV20-1|-|TRBJ2-1
SVAEPGQGVNEQF
>TRBV6-5|few|TRBJ1-1
ASSRGLEGTEAF
>TRBV12-3/TRBV12-4|-|TRBJ1-2
ASSFQLNYGYT
>TRBV6-5|-|TRBJ1-4
ASSSGERDGEKLF
>TRBV18|-|TRBJ2-2
ASSLGHNTGELF
>TRBV30|-|TRBJ2-1
ASFPGQGTNEQF
>TRBV6-1|-|TRBJ2-3
ASSDLGRDRDQDTQY
>TRBV30|-|TRBJ1-2
AWSQDRGSYGYT
>TRBV27|few|TRBJ2-7
ASSFRAVPYYEQY
>TRBV5-4|few|TRBJ1-2
ASSSGGRNYGYT
>TRBV6-2/TRBV6-3|few|TRBJ1-2
ASRLPGADGYT
>TRBV12-3/TRBV12-4|-|TRBJ1-6
ASSPGGYNSPLH
>TRBV6-5|-|TRBJ1-5
ASSYSSSNQPQH
>TRBV6-4|-|TRBJ2-3
ASSLGTGVGDTQY
>TRBV15|-|TRBJ1-5
ATSVGQGASQPQH
>TRBV27|-|TRBJ2-1
ASRPWGDHEQF
>TRBV6-4|-|TRBJ1-1
ASSASTGTEAF
>TRBV6-2/TRBV6-3|few|TRBJ1-4
ASSFTSFGQSTNEKLF